One sample yielded the 30 T cell receptor beta chains listed below, sequenced in a study of cytomegalovirus exposure and HLA in healthy donors. The PCR was carried out with 60 Vbeta primers and 13 Jbeta primers. The assay was immunoSEQ multiplex PCR, and TCRdb's table has in-frame clones only and misses some. The table shows 150,000 to 200,000 clones, with roughly 85% occurring only once. The specimen sequenced was PBMCs. The receptor set was obtained from a male donor in good health and CMV-seropositive.

This clone was detected a few times. The genes are TRBV2 and TRBJ2-1, with D possibly matching TRBD1 (5 bases). The germline V gene has CDR1 SNHLY and CDR2 FYNNEI. V dropped 4 bases and J dropped 2 bases, with 9 bases sitting between them. The CDR3 has 14 residues. Here the CDR3 reads CASSARVPYNEQFF. The DNA of the CDR3 is TGTGCCAGCAGTGCCAGGGTCCCCTACAATGAGCAGTTCTTC.

With regard to this clone: The junction does not match germline at one end; this may be a read error. The chain employs TRBV7-2 and TRBJ2-6, with TRBD1 matching over 8 bases. The CDR3 has 16 amino acids. The germline gives CDR1 SGHTA, CDR2 FQGNSA. The CDR3 bases are TGTGCCAGCAGCGTGACAGGGGTGACTGGGGCCAACGGCCTGACTTTC. Translated: CASSVTGVTGANGLTF.

The rearrangement joins TRBV27 to TRBJ1-2, with 11 bases lining up with TRBD1. This CDR3 has 15 residues. J gave up 2 bases and V 5 bases, and 4 bases lay outside the gene matches. CDR1 and CDR2 (germline): MNHEY, SMNVEV (reference sequence). This chain's CDR3 is CASSSGQGANYGYTF. The CDR3 nucleotides read TGTGCCAGCAGTAGCGGACAGGGGGCGAACTATGGCTACACCTTC.

This chain connects TRBV4-3 to TRBJ2-1; 7 bases agree with TRBD2. CDR1 is LGHNA, CDR2 YSLEER, per germline. The V segment lost 4 bases and the J segment 3 bases; nucleotides outside the gene matches: 6. The CDR3 has 15 amino acids. The DNA of the CDR3 is TGCGCCAGCAGCCTAACCAGGGAGGGCTACAATGAGCAGTTCTTC. It yields the protein CASSLTREGYNEQFF.

The genes are TRBV28 and TRBJ1-2; 7 bases are shared with TRBD1. V was pared by 2 bases and J by 6 bases, with 3 bases of the junction left unmatched. This CDR3 spans 13 amino acids. Germline V gene lookup returns CDR1 MDHEN and CDR2 SYDVKM. CDR3 in DNA: TGTGCCAGCAGTTTAGAGGGGGCGCATGGCTACACCTTC. Protein: CASSLEGAHGYTF.

The rearrangement links TRBV5-4 to TRBJ2-1; TRBD1 is a possible D gene (6 bases). The CDR3 loop spans 15 amino acids. Germline CDR1 SGHNT, CDR2 YYREEE (reference sequence). V was pared by 0 bases and J by 7 bases, with 14 bases between. Here the CDR3 DNA reads TGTGCCAGCAGCTTGGAGCCAGGGGCAATAAATGAGCAGTTCTTC. It codes for CASSLEPGAINEQFF.

CDR3 loop: CASSPGQGAYEQYF. The DNA of the CDR3 is TGTGCCAGCAGCCCGGGACAGGGGGCCTACGAGCAGTACTTC. The chain couples TRBV9 to TRBJ2-7, with TRBD1 matching 11 bases. The CDR3 length is 14 residues. Germline V gene lookup returns CDR1 SGDLS and CDR2 YYNGEE. Germline trimming cut 4 bases from V and 2 bases from J; bases unmatched to any gene: 2.

The gene calls are TRBV5-6 and TRBJ1-1; tentative D call: TRBD1 (5 bases). The CDR3 runs to 14 residues. Deletions cut 4 bases from V and 0 bases from J, with 10 bases between. The V gene's germline CDR1 is SGHDT and CDR2 YYEEEE. The CDR3 spells CASSQGLLNTEAFF. CDR3 DNA: TGTGCCAGCAGCCAGGGACTTCTGAACACTGAAGCTTTCTTT. Full variable domain (remainder filled in from reference TRBV5-6 and TRBJ1-1): DAGVTQSPTHLIKTRGQQVTLRCSPKSGHDTVSWYQQALGQGPQFIFQYYEEEERQRGNFPDRFSGHQFPNYSSELNVNALLLGDSALYLCASSQGLLNTEAFFGQGTRLTVV.

V gene TRBV27 combines with J gene TRBJ2-1; 10 positions match TRBD2. Germline V CDR1 and CDR2: MNHEY, SMNVEV (reference sequence). The junction had 8 bases not matched to a gene; V was cut back by 4 bases and J by 5 bases. The CDR3 length is 16 residues. DNA for the CDR3: TGTGCCAGCAGTTCCTTGGGACTAGCGTCTAACAATGAGCAGTTCTTC. This encodes CASSSLGLASNNEQFF.

V is TRBV6-5 and J is TRBJ1-6; the match to TRBD1 covers 7 bases. This CDR3 region has 14 residues. Per the germline V gene, CDR1 is MNHEY and CDR2 is SVGAGI. Losses at the gene ends were 9 bases for V and 7 bases for J; bases not matched to a gene: 9. CDR3 in DNA: TGTGCCAGAGTTTTACAGGGGCGGAATTCACCCCTCCACTTT. Protein product: CARVLQGRNSPLHF.

As to this clone: The junction shows a germline mismatch at one end, possibly a read error. V is TRBV10-3 and J is TRBJ1-2; D is undetermined. This CDR3 is 11 amino acids long. The germline V gene encodes CDR1 ENHRY and CDR2 SYGVKD. The CDR3 reads CAISESYSYTF. The CDR3 coding sequence is TGTGCCATCAGTGAGTCCTATAGCTACACCTTC.

The rearrangement links TRBV5-1 to TRBJ2-2; TRBD1 matches at 9 bases. This CDR3 has 17 amino acids. V lost 5 bases and J lost 6; bases outside the gene matches: 14. The germline CDR1 and CDR2 sequences are SGHRS and YFSETQ. The CDR3 DNA reads as TGCGCCAGCAGTCTAAATTCACAGGGGGCACGGTCCGGGGAGCTGTTTTTT. Translated: CASSLNSQGARSGELFF. The full variable domain, rest sourced from reference TRBV5-1 and TRBJ2-2, is KAGVTQTPRYLIKTRGQQVTLSCSPISGHRSVSWYQQTPGQGLQFLFEYFSETQRNKGNFPGRFSGRQFSNSRSEMNVSTLELGDSALYLCASSLNSQGARSGELFFGEGSRLTVL.

This chain uses TRBV28 with TRBJ2-7; TRBD2 matches 12 bases. Germline V gene lookup returns CDR1 MDHEN and CDR2 SYDVKM. V shed 2 bases, J shed 4 bases, and the junction held 0 bases outside the gene matches. CDR3 length equals 14 residues. The DNA for the CDR3 is TGTGCCAGCAGTTTAGGGACTAGCGGGTACGAGCAGTACTTC. It yields the protein CASSLGTSGYEQYF. Combining the CDR3 with reference TRBV28 and TRBJ2-7 gives the whole variable domain DVKVTQSSRYLVKRTGEKVFLECVQDMDHENMFWYRQDPGLGLRLIYFSYDVKMKEKGDIPEGYSVSREKKERFSLILESASTNQTSMYLCASSLGTSGYEQYFGPGTRLTVT.

V and J are TRBV9 and TRBJ2-1; 15 bases are a match to TRBD2. Looked up from germline, CDR1 is SGDLS and CDR2 is YYNGEE. V shed 3 bases and J 6 bases; nucleotides not matched to a gene: 7. This CDR3 contains 17 residues. This CDR3 is CASSGTSGRERRNEQFF. CDR3 in DNA: TGTGCCAGCAGCGGGACTAGCGGGAGGGAAAGGCGCAATGAGCAGTTCTTC.

V usage is TRBV6-5 and J usage is TRBJ1-6; D is unresolved. The germline V and J ends were trimmed by 6 bases and 0 bases, with 6 bases remaining between them. This CDR3 contains 14 residues. Germline assignment: CDR1 MNHEY and CDR2 SVGAGI. DNA for the CDR3: TGTGCCAGCAGCTTTAGCTCCTATAATTCACCCCTCCACTTT. Translated, it gives CASSFSSYNSPLHF.

V usage is TRBV28 and J usage is TRBJ1-1; D is unclear. This CDR3 is 13 amino acids long. CDR1 is MDHEN, CDR2 SYDVKM, per germline. V was pared by 7 bases and J by 0 bases, with 9 bases between. The CDR3 region has the DNA TGTGCCAGCAAGATAACTCTGAACACTGAAGCTTTCTTT. Protein sequence: CASKITLNTEAFF.

This rearrangement joins TRBV18 to TRBJ1-5, with a weak D call TRBD1 (6 bases). The CDR3 runs 15 residues. The germline V gene has CDR1 KGHSH and CDR2 LQKENI. V was clipped by 5 bases and J by 9 bases, with 20 bases between them. This CDR3 reads CASSEASGGGRPQHF. The CDR3, as DNA: TGTGCCAGCTCAGAAGCATCGGGGGGCGGAAGGCCCCAGCATTTT. The whole variable domain, filled in from reference TRBV18 and TRBJ1-5, reads NAGVMQNPRHLVRRRGQEARLRCSPMKGHSHVYWYRQLPEEGLKFMVYLQKENIIDESGMPKERFSAEFPKEGPSILRIQQVVRGDSAAYFCASSEASGGGRPQHFGDGTRLSIL.

This sequence joins TRBV7-9 and TRBJ1-3; D unclear. The CDR3 sequence is 15 residues long. Germline CDR1 SEHNR, CDR2 FQNEAQ (reference sequence). Trimming took off 3 bases at V and 0 bases at J, with 9 bases between the two ends. This chain's CDR3 is CASSFRVGSGNTIYF. The CDR3 nucleotides are TGTGCCAGCAGCTTTCGGGTAGGCTCTGGAAACACCATATATTTT.

The V gene is TRBV9, the J gene TRBJ2-5; 7 bases are shared with TRBD1. TRBJ2-7 explains the end of the DNA better; the J call may be wrong. Germline CDR1 and CDR2: SGDLS and YYNGEE. The CDR3 consists of 14 residues. The CDR3 region is CASSVAGTVHEQYF. The CDR3 coding sequence is TGTGCCAGCAGCGTAGCGGGGACAGTCCACGAGCAGTACTTC.

The genes are TRBV28 and TRBJ2-2; perhaps TRBD1 as D (6 bases). Trimming removed 6 bases at V and 5 bases at J, with 19 bases between. Germline assignment: CDR1 MDHEN and CDR2 SYDVKM. The CDR3 has 16 residues. The CDR3 region is CASRGTYRTITGELFF. CDR3 in DNA: TGTGCCAGCAGGGGGACATATAGAACCATTACCGGGGAGCTGTTTTTT.

This clone was observed once. The chain has TRBV19 and TRBJ2-7; 10 nucleotides align to TRBD2. After removal of 3 bases from V and 2 bases from J, the junction contained 4 bases not matched to a gene. Per the germline V gene, CDR1 is LNHDA and CDR2 is SQIVND (reference sequence). This CDR3 comprises 15 residues. CDR3: CASSMIAGGTYEQYF. CDR3 DNA: TGTGCCAGTAGTATGATAGCGGGGGGCACCTACGAGCAGTACTTC.

The V call is TRBV29-1, the J call TRBJ2-5; D possibly corresponds to TRBD1 (5 bases). CDR3 size: 14 residues. Germline CDR1 and CDR2: SQVTM and ANQGSEA. Trimming stripped 4 bases from V and 3 bases from J, with 15 bases between. The CDR3 here is CSVVGRASKETQYF. For the CDR3, the DNA is TGCAGCGTTGTCGGCAGGGCTAGTAAAGAGACCCAGTACTTC.

The chain links TRBV7-9 to TRBJ2-3; 8 bases are a match to TRBD1. CDR1 is SEHNR, CDR2 FQNEAQ, per germline (reference sequence). J was trimmed by 8 bases and V by 6 bases; bases with no gene match: 13. This CDR3 comprises 15 residues. In DNA, the CDR3 is TGTGCCAGCAGGTTCGGACAGGGATTACTTGGTACGCAGTATTTT. Protein: CASRFGQGLLGTQYF.

Here the CDR3 DNA reads TGTGCCAGCAGCTTCCCCACCATGCGGGAAAAACTGTTTTTT. This gives the protein CASSFPTMREKLFF. V usage is TRBV2 and J usage is TRBJ1-4; D is ambiguous. Germline values: CDR1 SNHLY, CDR2 FYNNEI. This CDR3 is built from 14 residues. V was clipped by 6 bases and J by 8 bases, with 16 bases between them.

The chain is built from TRBV2 and TRBJ2-1, with a tentative D call TRBD2 (6 bases). The V end lost 6 bases, the J end lost 6 bases, and 9 bases lay between the germline ends. CDR1 and CDR2 from the germline V gene are SNHLY and FYNNEI. The CDR3 has 12 amino acids. The CDR3 here is CASRKEGNEQFF. Written as DNA, the CDR3 is TGTGCCAGCAGAAAGGAGGGCAATGAGCAGTTCTTC.

The rearrangement joins TRBV5-1 to TRBJ1-1; 7 nucleotides align to TRBD1. Germline V lookup: CDR1 SGHRS, CDR2 YFSETQ. The CDR3 has 14 residues. The trim removed 0 bases at V and 5 bases at J, leaving 4 bases unmatched. CDR3: CASSLGTGVTEAFF. CDR3 nucleotides: TGCGCCAGCAGCTTGGGAACAGGGGTAACTGAAGCTTTCTTT.

The chain carries TRBV6-5 and TRBJ1-4; D gene ambiguous. Trimming took off 6 bases at V and 7 bases at J, with 6 bases between the two ends. The CDR3 covers 11 residues. Germline CDR1 is MNHEY and CDR2 is SVGAGI. The CDR3 is CASSTGEKLFF. The CDR3 bases are TGTGCCAGCAGCACTGGTGAAAAACTGTTTTTT.

CDR3 nucleotide sequence: TGCAGTGCTTACCGACTAGCGGAGCAGTTCTTC. It specifies CSAYRLAEQFF. The chain carries TRBV20-1 and TRBJ2-1; 8 bases map to TRBD2. The V and J ends lost 5 bases and 10 bases, in that order; junction bases with no gene match: 4. Germline-derived CDR1 and CDR2 are DFQATT and SNEGSKA (reference sequence). The CDR3 totals 11 residues.

This chain joins TRBV29-1 and TRBJ2-1; D not certain. Germline V gene data show CDR1 as SQVTM and CDR2 as ANQGSEA. Trimming removed 1 base at V and 4 bases at J, with 8 bases between. This CDR3 region has 13 residues. The CDR3 loop reads CSVEASLYNEQFF. The CDR3 coding sequence is TGCAGCGTTGAAGCTTCCCTTTACAATGAGCAGTTCTTC.

The CDR3 sequence is CASSSGTGDRFF. The CDR3 DNA reads as TGTGCCAGCAGCTCGGGGACAGGGGATCGTTTCTTT. J is TRBJ1-1 and V is TRBV5-4; TRBD1 matches at 10 bases. The CDR3 runs to 12 residues. From germline, CDR1 is SGHNT and CDR2 YYREEE (reference sequence). The J segment lost 13 bases and the V segment lost 3 bases, leaving 6 bases of the junction unmatched.